The 4 T cell receptor beta chains presented below share a single source sample, sequenced in a study of blood T cell repertoires in COVID-19. This table comes from immunoSEQ multiplex PCR, and its TCRdb copy is limited to in-frame clones, with some not included. Here the sample spans approximately 140,000 clones, over 80% being singletons. Sequenced sample: peripheral blood. These TCRs come from a middle-aged woman with active or convalescent COVID-19.

This chain connects TRBV30 to TRBJ2-2, with a tentative D call TRBD2 (5 bases). V lost 4 bases, J lost 6 bases, and 6 bases lay in between. The CDR3 contains 11 residues. Germline CDR1 is GTSNPN and CDR2 is SVGIG (reference sequence). CDR3 sequence reads: CAWTGAGELFF. CDR3 DNA: TGTGCCTGGACCGGGGCCGGGGAGCTGTTTTTT.

In DNA form, the CDR3 reads TGTGCCAGCAGCTTAGCTGGGGAGTACAGCAATGAGCAGTTCTTC. Translating it yields CASSLAGEYSNEQFF. This sequence joins TRBV11-3 and TRBJ2-1; D is possibly TRBD2 (5 bases). The CDR3 extends over 15 amino acids. Germline lookup yields CDR1 SGHNT and CDR2 YENEEA. Trimming removed 1 base from V and 6 bases from J, with 13 bases in between.

This clone appeared a few times. This chain links TRBV7-9 with TRBJ1-2; TRBD1 agrees at 9 bases. The length of the CDR3 is 15 residues. V dropped 5 bases and J dropped 2; count of bases not matched to a gene: 6. Per the germline V gene, CDR1 is SEHNR and CDR2 is FQNEAQ (reference sequence). The CDR3 sequence: CASSPHGQGNYGYTF. The CDR3 coding sequence is TGTGCCAGCAGCCCACATGGACAGGGGAACTATGGCTACACCTTC.

The chain employs TRBV3-1 (or the pseudogene TRBV3-2) and TRBJ2-5; maybe TRBD1 (6 bases). Trimming pared 5 bases from V and 4 bases from J, leaving 14 bases between. The CDR3 has 14 amino acids. Germline loops: CDR1 LGHDT, CDR2 YNNKEL (reference sequence). The CDR3, as DNA: TGTGCCAGCAGCTTCACTCTAGGGGGAGAGACCCAGTACTTC. Translation: CASSFTLGGETQYF.